This TCR beta chain was documented in a study of blood T cell repertoires in COVID-19. Background on the study: The origin of the acute and convalescent COVID-19 samples was the United States, Italy and Spain. PBMCs, B-cell-depleted T cells, or T cells were the source of the cDNA or gDNA that made up the material.

With V trimmed by 2 bases and J by 6 bases, 11 bases remained unmatched. CDR3 length: 17 residues. CDR1 and CDR2 (germline): LNHNV, YYDKDF (reference sequence). Participants reported their clinical history, and cohort assignment relied on those reports. Authors' processing steps: By means of reference gene primer amplification, nucleated cell counts were estimated. Assay used: immunoSEQ multiplex PCR; TCRdb lists only in-frame clones, some missing. V and J calls and clone size come straight from that table; D and trimming were deduced from the DNA. The sample holds around 280,000 clones, about 90% seen once.

The sample taken for sequencing was PBMCs or T cells enriched from blood (not recorded which). The J gene is TRBJ2-1, the V gene TRBV15, with 9 bases lining up with TRBD2. This receptor was taken from a young woman with acute COVID-19. The CDR3 here is CATSRPPPGTSSNEQFF. In DNA, the CDR3 is TGTGCCACCAGCAGACCCCCCCCCGGGACTAGCAGCAATGAGCAGTTCTTC.